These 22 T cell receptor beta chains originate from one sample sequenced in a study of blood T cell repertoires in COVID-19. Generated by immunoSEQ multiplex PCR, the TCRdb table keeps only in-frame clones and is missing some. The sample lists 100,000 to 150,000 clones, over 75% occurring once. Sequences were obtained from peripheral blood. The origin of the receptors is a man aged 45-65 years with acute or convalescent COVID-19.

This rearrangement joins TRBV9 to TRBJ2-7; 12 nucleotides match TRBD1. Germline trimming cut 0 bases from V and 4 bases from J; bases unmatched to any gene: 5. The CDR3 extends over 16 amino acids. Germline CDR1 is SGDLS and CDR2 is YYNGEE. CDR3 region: CASSVEPGQGAYEQYF. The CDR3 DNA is TGTGCCAGCAGCGTAGAACCGGGACAGGGGGCTTACGAGCAGTACTTC.

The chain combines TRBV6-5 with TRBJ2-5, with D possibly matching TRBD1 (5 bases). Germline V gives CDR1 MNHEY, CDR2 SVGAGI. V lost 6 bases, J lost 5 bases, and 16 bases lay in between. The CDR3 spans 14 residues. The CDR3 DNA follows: TGTGCCAGCAGCAAGGGGCAGGGCCTTGAGACCCAGTACTTC. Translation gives CASSKGQGLETQYF.

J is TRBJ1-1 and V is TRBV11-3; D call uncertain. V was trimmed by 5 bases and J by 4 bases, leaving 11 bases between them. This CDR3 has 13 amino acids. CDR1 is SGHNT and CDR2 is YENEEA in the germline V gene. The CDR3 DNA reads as TGTGCCAGCAGCACCGGACTTATCACTGAAGCTTTCTTT. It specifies CASSTGLITEAFF.

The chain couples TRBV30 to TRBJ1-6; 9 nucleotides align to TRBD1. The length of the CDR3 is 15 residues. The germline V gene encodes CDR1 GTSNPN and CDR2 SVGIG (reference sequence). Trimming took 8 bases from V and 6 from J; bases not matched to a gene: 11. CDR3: CAGKTGGTSNSPLHF. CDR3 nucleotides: TGTGCCGGAAAGACAGGGGGTACTTCTAATTCACCCCTCCACTTT.

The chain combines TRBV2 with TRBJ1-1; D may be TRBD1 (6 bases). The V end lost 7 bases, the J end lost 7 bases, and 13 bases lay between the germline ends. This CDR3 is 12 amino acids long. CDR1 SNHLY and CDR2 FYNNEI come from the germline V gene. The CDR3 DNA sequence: TGTGCCAGCATCCAACAGGGCTATGAAGCTTTCTTT. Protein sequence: CASIQQGYEAFF.

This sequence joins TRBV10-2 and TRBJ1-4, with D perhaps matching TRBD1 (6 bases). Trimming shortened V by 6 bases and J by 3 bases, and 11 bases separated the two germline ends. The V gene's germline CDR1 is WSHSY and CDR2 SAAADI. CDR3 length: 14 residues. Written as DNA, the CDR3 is TGCGCCAGCAGGAGGGGGTCCGCTAATGAAAAACTGTTTTTT. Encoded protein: CASRRGSANEKLFF.

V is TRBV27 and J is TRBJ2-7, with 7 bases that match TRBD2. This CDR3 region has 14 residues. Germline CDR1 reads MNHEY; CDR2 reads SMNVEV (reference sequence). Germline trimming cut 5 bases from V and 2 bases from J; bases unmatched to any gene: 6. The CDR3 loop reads CASSTLLATYEQYF. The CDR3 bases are TGTGCCAGCAGTACCCTACTAGCGACCTACGAGCAGTACTTC.

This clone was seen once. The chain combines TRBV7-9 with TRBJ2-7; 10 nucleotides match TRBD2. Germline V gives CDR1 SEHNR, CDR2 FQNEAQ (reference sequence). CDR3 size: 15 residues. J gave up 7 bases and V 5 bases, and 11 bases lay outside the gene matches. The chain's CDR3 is CASSKSSGSLREQYF. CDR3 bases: TGTGCCAGCAGCAAGTCTAGCGGGAGCCTTCGGGAGCAGTACTTC.

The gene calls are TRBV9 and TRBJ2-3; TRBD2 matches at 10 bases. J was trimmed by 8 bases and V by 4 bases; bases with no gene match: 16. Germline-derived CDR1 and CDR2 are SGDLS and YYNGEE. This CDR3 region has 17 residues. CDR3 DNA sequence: TGTGCCAGCAGCTCCATCTTAGCGGGAGGCCAGCCAGCTACGCAGTATTTT. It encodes CASSSILAGGQPATQYF.

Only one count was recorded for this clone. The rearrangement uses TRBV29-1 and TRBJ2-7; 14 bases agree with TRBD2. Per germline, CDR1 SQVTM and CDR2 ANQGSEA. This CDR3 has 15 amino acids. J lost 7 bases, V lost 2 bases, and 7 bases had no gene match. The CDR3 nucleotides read TGCAGCGTTGAATCCATGACTAGCGGGAGGGGTGAGCAGTACTTC. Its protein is CSVESMTSGRGEQYF.

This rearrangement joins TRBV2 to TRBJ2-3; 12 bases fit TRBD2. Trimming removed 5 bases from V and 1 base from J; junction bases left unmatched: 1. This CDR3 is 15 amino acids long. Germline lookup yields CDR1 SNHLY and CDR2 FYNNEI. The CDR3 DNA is TGTGCCAGCAGTAGACTAGCGGGAGGCACAGATACGCAGTATTTT. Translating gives CASSRLAGGTDTQYF.

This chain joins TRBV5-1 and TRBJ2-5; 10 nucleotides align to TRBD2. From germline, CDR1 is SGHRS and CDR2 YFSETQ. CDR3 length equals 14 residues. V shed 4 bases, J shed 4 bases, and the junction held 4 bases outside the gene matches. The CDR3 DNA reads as TGCGCCAGCAGCGCTAGCGGGAGAATAGAGACCCAGTACTTC. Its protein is CASSASGRIETQYF. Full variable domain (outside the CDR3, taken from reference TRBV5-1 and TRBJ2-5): KAGVTQTPRYLIKTRGQQVTLSCSPISGHRSVSWYQQTPGQGLQFLFEYFSETQRNKGNFPGRFSGRQFSNSRSEMNVSTLELGDSALYLCASSASGRIETQYFGPGTRLLVL.

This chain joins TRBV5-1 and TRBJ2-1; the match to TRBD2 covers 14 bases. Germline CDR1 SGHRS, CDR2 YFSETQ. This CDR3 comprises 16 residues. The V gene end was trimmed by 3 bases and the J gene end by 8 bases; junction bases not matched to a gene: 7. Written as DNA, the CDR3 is TGCGCCAGCAGCTATACCGGGACTAGCGGGAGCTATGAGCAGTTCTTC. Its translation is CASSYTGTSGSYEQFF.

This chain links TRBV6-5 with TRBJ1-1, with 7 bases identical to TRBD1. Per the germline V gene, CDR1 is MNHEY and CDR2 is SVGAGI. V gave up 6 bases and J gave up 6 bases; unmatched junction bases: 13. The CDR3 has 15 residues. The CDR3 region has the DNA TGTGCCAGCAGCAAGCAACAGGGGAAGATAGCTGAAGCTTTCTTT. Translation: CASSKQQGKIAEAFF.

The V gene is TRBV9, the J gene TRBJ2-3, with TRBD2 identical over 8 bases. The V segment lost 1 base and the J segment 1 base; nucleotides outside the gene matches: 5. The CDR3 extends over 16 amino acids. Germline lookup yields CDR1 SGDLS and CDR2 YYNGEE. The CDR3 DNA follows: TGTGCCAGCAGCGTATCTAGCGGGCCGGGCACAGATACGCAGTATTTT. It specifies CASSVSSGPGTDTQYF.

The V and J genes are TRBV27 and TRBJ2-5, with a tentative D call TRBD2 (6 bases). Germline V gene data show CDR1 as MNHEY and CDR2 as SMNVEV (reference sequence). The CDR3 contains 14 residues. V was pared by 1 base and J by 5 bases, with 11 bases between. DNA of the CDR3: TGTGCCAGCAGTTTATTAGGGGACTGGGAGACCCAGTACTTC. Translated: CASSLLGDWETQYF.

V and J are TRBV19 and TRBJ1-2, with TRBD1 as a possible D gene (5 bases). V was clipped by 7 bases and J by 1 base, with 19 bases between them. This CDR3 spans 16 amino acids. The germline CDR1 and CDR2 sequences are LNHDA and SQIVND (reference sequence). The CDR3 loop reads CASTITSETVNYGYTF. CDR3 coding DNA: TGTGCCAGTACCATAACCTCTGAGACAGTTAACTATGGCTACACCTTC.

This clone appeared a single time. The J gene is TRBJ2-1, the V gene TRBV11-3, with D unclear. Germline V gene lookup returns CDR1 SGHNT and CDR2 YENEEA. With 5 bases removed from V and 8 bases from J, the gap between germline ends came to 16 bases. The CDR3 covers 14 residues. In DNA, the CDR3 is TGTGCCAGCAGCACCGCCCCGAATTCGGATGAGCAGTTCTTC. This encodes CASSTAPNSDEQFF.

The CDR3 protein is CASRKGIGQEGQPQHF. The CDR3, as DNA: TGTGCCAGCAGGAAGGGTATAGGACAGGAAGGGCAGCCCCAGCATTTT. This rearrangement joins TRBV2 to TRBJ1-5; TRBD1 matches at 7 bases. From germline, CDR1 is SNHLY and CDR2 FYNNEI. CDR3 length: 16 amino acids. After removal of 6 bases from V and 7 bases from J, the junction contained 15 bases not matched to a gene.

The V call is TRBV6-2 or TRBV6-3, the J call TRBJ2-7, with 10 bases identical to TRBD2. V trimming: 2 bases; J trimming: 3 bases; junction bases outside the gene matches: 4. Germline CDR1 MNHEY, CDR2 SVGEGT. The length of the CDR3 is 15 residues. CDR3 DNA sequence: TGTGCCAGCAGTTACGGGACTAGCGAGTACTACGAGCAGTACTTC. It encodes CASSYGTSEYYEQYF.

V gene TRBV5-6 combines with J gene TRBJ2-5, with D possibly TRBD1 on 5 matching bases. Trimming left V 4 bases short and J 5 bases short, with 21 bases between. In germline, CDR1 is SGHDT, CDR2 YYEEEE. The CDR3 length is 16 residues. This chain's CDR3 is CASSGTGVSNGETQYF. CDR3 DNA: TGTGCCAGCAGCGGCACAGGTGTGTCAAATGGGGAGACCCAGTACTTC.

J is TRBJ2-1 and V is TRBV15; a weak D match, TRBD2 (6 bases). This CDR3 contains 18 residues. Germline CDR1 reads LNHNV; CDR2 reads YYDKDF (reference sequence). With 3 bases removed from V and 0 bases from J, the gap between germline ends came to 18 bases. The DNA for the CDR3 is TGTGCCACCAGCAGTCCGCCGGGGCGGGATATCTCCTACAATGAGCAGTTCTTC. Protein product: CATSSPPGRDISYNEQFF.